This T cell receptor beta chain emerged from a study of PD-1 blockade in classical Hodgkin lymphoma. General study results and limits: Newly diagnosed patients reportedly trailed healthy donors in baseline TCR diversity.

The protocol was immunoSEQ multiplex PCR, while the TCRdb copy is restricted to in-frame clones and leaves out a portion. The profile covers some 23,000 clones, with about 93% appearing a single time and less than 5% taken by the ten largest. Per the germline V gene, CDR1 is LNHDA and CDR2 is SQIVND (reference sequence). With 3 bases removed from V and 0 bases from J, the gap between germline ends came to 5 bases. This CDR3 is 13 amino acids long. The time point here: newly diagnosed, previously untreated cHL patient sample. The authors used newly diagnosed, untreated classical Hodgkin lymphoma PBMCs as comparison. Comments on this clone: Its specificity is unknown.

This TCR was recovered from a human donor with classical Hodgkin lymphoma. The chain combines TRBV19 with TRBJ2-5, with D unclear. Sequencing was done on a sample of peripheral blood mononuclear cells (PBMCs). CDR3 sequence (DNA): TGTGCCAGTAGTATCGGACACCAAGAGACCCAGTACTTC. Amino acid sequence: CASSIGHQETQYF.